The rows below give T cell receptor beta chains drawn from one sample of a study of blood T cell repertoires in COVID-19. The method was immunoSEQ multiplex PCR; TCRdb's version includes in-frame clones alone and lacks a portion of them. This sample has around 280,000 clones, with about 85% found just once. What was sequenced was peripheral blood. The source is a woman aged 50 to 65 with active or convalescent COVID-19. Each CDR3 is given with its conserved first and last residue. D genes are given only for firm matches. Part of the rows lack a size; the others show once, few, many or a class for expanded clones.

TRBV12-3/TRBV12-4	.	.	TRBJ2-1	CASSLVVVEQFF	TGTGCCAGCAGTTTAGTTGTAGTAGAGCAGTTCTTC
TRBV7-8	TRBD1	.	TRBJ2-7	CASSSYRDRRVYEQYF	TGTGCCAGCAGCTCTTACCGGGACAGGAGGGTCTACGAGCAGTACTTC
TRBV4-1	TRBD1	many	TRBJ2-7	CASSQGPGQGTDEQYF	TGCGCCAGCAGCCAAGGTCCGGGACAGGGAACCGACGAGCAGTACTTC
TRBV19	.	.	TRBJ1-5	CASRDTLLPQHF	TGTGCCAGTAGGGACACGCTCTTGCCCCAGCATTTT
TRBV5-6	TRBD2	.	TRBJ2-2	CASSFLLAGVQSAGELFF	TGTGCCAGCAGCTTCCTTCTAGCGGGAGTGCAGTCCGCCGGGGAGCTGTTTTTT
TRBV19	.	.	TRBJ1-1	CASSIDWRGTEAFF	TGTGCCAGTAGTATAGATTGGCGAGGGACTGAAGCTTTCTTT
TRBV5-1	.	.	TRBJ2-3	CASSLEATDTQYF	TGCGCCAGCAGCTTGGAAGCCACAGATACGCAGTATTTT
TRBV12-2	.	.	TRBJ2-3	CASRLSAAGASTDTQYF	TGTGCAAGTCGCTTGTCTGCGGCAGGGGCTAGCACAGATACGCAGTATTTT
TRBV19	TRBD1	.	TRBJ1-1	CASGQGGGTEAFF	TGTGCCAGTGGACAGGGAGGAGGAACTGAAGCTTTCTTT
TRBV19	.	.	TRBJ2-7	CASSHPGLTYEQYF	TGTGCCAGTAGTCACCCGGGACTCACATACGAGCAGTACTTC
TRBV7-3	.	.	TRBJ1-1	CASSLELNTEAFF	TGTGCCAGCAGCTTAGAGTTGAACACTGAAGCTTTCTTT
TRBV11-3	TRBD2	.	TRBJ2-5	CAISGGQETQYF	TGTGCCATCTCCGGGGGGCAAGAGACCCAGTACTTC
TRBV24-1	TRBD1	.	TRBJ1-2	CATSDFSDRGPYYGYTF	TGTGCCACCAGTGATTTCTCCGACAGGGGGCCCTACTATGGCTACACCTTC
TRBV4-1	.	.	TRBJ1-1	CASRGLNTEAFF	TGCGCCAGCAGGGGCCTGAACACTGAAGCTTTCTTT
TRBV7-2	.	.	TRBJ2-5	CASSPGTVGTQYF	TGTGCCAGCAGCCCGGGAACAGTGGGGACCCAGTACTTC
TRBV10-3	TRBD1	.	TRBJ2-1	CAISESTGAGNEQFF	TGTGCCATCAGTGAGTCGACAGGGGCAGGCAATGAGCAGTTCTTC
TRBV7-9	.	.	TRBJ2-7	CASSPPTASYEQYF	TGTGCCAGCAGCCCGCCGACAGCATCCTACGAGCAGTACTTC